These T cell receptor beta chains were read from a single sample in a study of response to subunit inactivated influenza vaccine. TCRdb re-derived calls from the RT-PCR reads in MiXCR, one entry per CDR3 protein. This sample has about 520,000 distinct CDR3 sequences, with 25% found just once. This material consisted of CD4+ T cells sorted from PBMCs, taken roughly 5 days after vaccination. All receptors derive from a middle-aged man who received an inactivated influenza vaccine. Each CDR3 is given with its conserved first and last residue. The D gene is left open where the match is weak. Part of the rows lack a size; the others show once, few, many or a class for expanded clones.

TRBJ1-1 TRBV20-1 - TRBD1 CSARDRGETEAFF TGCAGTGCTAGGGACAGGGGGGAAACTGAAGCTTTCTTT
TRBJ1-1 TRBV20-1 - TRBD1 CSASGQGPEAFF TGCAGTGCTAGTGGACAGGGGCCCGAAGCTTTCTTT
TRBJ2-3 TRBV3-1 - TRBD1 CASSHTGGSGDTQYF TGTGCCAGCAGCCACACAGGGGGAAGTGGAGATACGCAGTATTTT
TRBJ2-3 TRBV11-1 - - CASSLGGMGASAPDTQYF TGTGCCAGCAGCTTAGGTGGAATGGGGGCCAGCGCGCCAGATACGCAGTATTTT
TRBJ2-3 TRBV7-2 - TRBD2 CASSLVGFSGGAYF TGTGCCAGCAGCTTAGTCGGTTTTAGCGGGGGGGCGTATTTT
TRBJ1-1 TRBV29-1 few - CSVDKGHQNTEAFF TGCAGCGTTGATAAGGGACACCAGAACACTGAAGCTTTCTTT
TRBJ2-2 TRBV7-2 - - CASRNTRFGELFF TGTGCCAGCAGGAATACGCGGTTCGGGGAGCTGTTTTTT
TRBJ1-1 TRBV5-1 - - CASSLPGSSWEAFF TGCGCCAGCAGCTTGCCCGGGTCCTCGTGGGAAGCTTTCTTT
TRBJ1-3 TRBV21-1 few - CASSKWPGSGNTIYF TGTGCCAGCAGCAAATGGCCAGGCTCTGGAAACACCATATATTTT
TRBJ1-3 TRBV7-9 - - CASSPTGLSGNTIYF TGTGCCAGCAGCCCGACCGGACTATCTGGAAACACCATATATTTT
TRBJ1-4 TRBV15 - - CATSRGAGGYEKLFF TGTGCCACCAGCCGGGGGGCCGGGGGTTATGAAAAACTGTTTTTT
TRBJ2-7 TRBV10-3 few TRBD2 CAISESSIGLAGTNEQYF TGTGCCATCAGTGAGTCTTCGATAGGACTAGCGGGAACAAACGAGCAGTACTTC
TRBJ2-5 TRBV10-2 - TRBD2 CASKGLALETQYF TGCGCCAGCAAGGGACTAGCGTTGGAGACCCAGTACTTC
TRBJ2-3 TRBV15 few TRBD2 CATSSGRANTDTQYF TGTGCCACCAGCAGCGGGAGGGCCAACACAGATACGCAGTATTTT
TRBJ1-2 TRBV9 few - CASSVAGSNYGYTF TGTGCCAGCAGCGTAGCGGGATCTAACTATGGCTACACCTTC
TRBJ1-5 TRBV6-5 once TRBD1 CASSYSTGASNQPQHF TGTGCCAGCAGTTACTCGACAGGGGCTAGCAATCAGCCCCAGCATTTT
TRBJ2-7 TRBV7-2 - TRBD1 CASSRGTGQFYEQYF TGTGCCAGCAGTCGAGGGACAGGACAATTCTACGAGCAGTACTTC
TRBJ1-2 TRBV25-1 - - CASSDPRGADGYTF TGTGCCAGCAGTGACCCCCGGGGGGCGGACGGCTACACCTTC
TRBJ2-7 TRBV9 - TRBD2 CASSITSGRAEEQYF TGTGCCAGCAGCATAACTAGCGGGAGGGCGGAAGAGCAGTACTTC
TRBJ2-5 TRBV7-8 few - CASSLRRVSLETQYF TGTGCCAGCAGCTTACGTCGGGTGTCCCTGGAGACCCAGTACTTC
TRBJ2-7 TRBV14 - - CASSQLIMYEQYF TGTGCCAGCAGCCAACTTATTATGTACGAGCAGTACTTC
TRBJ1-1 TRBV4-1 - TRBD1 CASSQQTLGTGLTEAFF TGCGCCAGCAGCCAACAAACCTTGGGGACAGGGCTCACTGAAGCTTTCTTT
TRBJ2-7 TRBV7-9 - TRBD1 CASSSGQGAPNAHEQYF TGTGCCAGCAGCTCCGGACAGGGGGCTCCAAATGCCCACGAGCAGTACTTC
TRBJ1-1 TRBV28 - - CACGRGMNTEAFF TGTGCCTGCGGAAGGGGGATGAACACTGAAGCTTTCTTT
TRBJ2-7 TRBV20-1 few - CSARDIGILYEQYF TGCAGTGCTAGAGATATTGGGATACTGTACGAGCAGTACTTC
TRBJ2-1 TRBV28 - - CASMWSSYNEQFF TGTGCCAGCATGTGGAGCTCCTACAATGAGCAGTTCTTC
TRBJ2-6 TRBV7-3 - - CASSAGAPLTF TGTGCCAGCAGCGCGGGCGCCCCACTGACTTTC
TRBJ2-7 TRBV6-5 few - CASSYSLGHLGEQYF TGTGCCAGCAGTTACTCGTTGGGGCACCTTGGCGAGCAGTACTTC
TRBJ2-1 TRBV6-1 few - CASTNGGGGRSSYNEQFF TGTGCCAGCACCAACGGTGGAGGGGGCCGAAGCTCCTACAATGAGCAGTTCTTC
TRBJ2-7 TRBV5-1 - TRBD1 CASSLASGQGEKQYF TGCGCCAGCAGCTTAGCTTCGGGACAGGGTGAAAAGCAGTACTTC
TRBJ2-3 TRBV5-1 - - CASSLASGTFLTDTQYF TGCGCCAGCAGCTTGGCTTCGGGTACTTTCCTCACAGATACGCAGTATTTT
TRBJ2-7 TRBV12-3/TRBV12-4 many TRBD1 CASRRDRGYEQYF TGTGCCAGCAGGCGGGACAGGGGCTACGAGCAGTACTTC